These 24 T cell receptor beta chains share one sample of origin, sequenced in a study of blood T cell repertoires in COVID-19. TCRdb keeps only in-frame clones here, not all; method: immunoSEQ multiplex PCR. Here the sample spans more than 75,000 clones, roughly 76% being singletons. Material: peripheral blood. The receptors shown here come from a woman of 80 years or more with active or convalescent COVID-19.

This rearrangement joins TRBV9 to TRBJ2-5; TRBD2 aligns across 9 bases. Germline CDR1 reads SGDLS; CDR2 reads YYNGEE. Unmatched junction bases numbered 6, after V lost 1 base and J lost 5 bases. The CDR3 consists of 15 residues. For the CDR3, the DNA is TGTGCCAGCAGCGTATCGGCGGGGGGGCGGGAGACCCAGTACTTC. Encoded protein: CASSVSAGGRETQYF.

J is TRBJ2-2 and V is TRBV13; 8 bases line up with TRBD2. The germline CDR1 and CDR2 sequences are PRHDT and FYEKMQ (reference sequence). The CDR3 extends over 17 amino acids. The junction had 15 bases not matched to a gene; V was cut back by 5 bases and J by 7 bases. The CDR3 bases are TGTGCCAGCAGCCAACTAACTACAGCGGGAGAGGTCGGGGAGCTGTTTTTT. Amino acids: CASSQLTTAGEVGELFF.

The chain employs TRBV2 and TRBJ2-2; TRBD1 is a possible D gene (5 bases). The V end was cut by 2 bases, the J end by 7 bases, with 8 bases between. This CDR3 has 13 amino acids. Germline assignment: CDR1 SNHLY and CDR2 FYNNEI. This CDR3 reads CASSEIQGGELFF. CDR3 nucleotides: TGTGCCAGCAGTGAAATTCAGGGCGGGGAGCTGTTTTTT.

The chain is built from TRBV6-6 and TRBJ1-1; D is unresolved. CDR1 is MNHNY and CDR2 is SVGAGI in the germline V gene (reference sequence). V lost 8 bases to trimming and J lost 7 bases, with 11 bases between them. This CDR3 has 11 residues. The CDR3: CASHSGGEAFF. Here the CDR3 DNA reads TGTGCCAGCCATTCGGGTGGTGAAGCTTTCTTT.

This CDR3 reads CASSLAPGERNNEQFF. CDR3 DNA sequence: TGTGCCAGCAGCTTAGCCCCGGGAGAAAGGAACAATGAGCAGTTCTTC. This chain connects TRBV7-6 to TRBJ2-1, with D perhaps matching TRBD2 (6 bases). CDR1 and CDR2 (germline): SGHVS, FNYEAQ. This CDR3 has 16 amino acids. Trimming took off 0 bases at V and 5 bases at J, with 14 bases between the two ends.

The genes are TRBV29-1 and TRBJ1-5, with D tentatively TRBD1 (6 bases). V was clipped by 6 bases and J by 5 bases, with 11 bases between them. The CDR3 consists of 12 residues. Germline V gene sequence: CDR1 SQVTM, CDR2 ANQGSEA. CDR3 coding DNA: TGCAGCGTGGGGGCGGGGGATCAGCCCCAGCATTTT. It translates to CSVGAGDQPQHF.

The genes are TRBV2 and TRBJ1-1; D not certain. CDR1 SNHLY and CDR2 FYNNEI come from the germline V gene. The CDR3 contains 11 residues. V shed 10 bases and J shed 2 bases, with 8 bases lying between them. The CDR3 protein is CANGPNTEAFF. The CDR3 nucleotides are TGTGCCAACGGTCCTAACACTGAAGCTTTCTTT.

This clone was observed once. V gene TRBV11-3 combines with J gene TRBJ2-1; possibly TRBD1 for D (6 bases). The V gene's germline CDR1 is SGHNT and CDR2 YENEEA. The CDR3 has 15 residues. V lost 4 bases, J lost 1 base, and 11 bases lay in between. The CDR3 is CASSSTGQSYNEQFF. CDR3 DNA sequence: TGTGCCAGCAGCTCGACAGGTCAATCCTACAATGAGCAGTTCTTC.

The V call is TRBV5-1, the J call TRBJ2-7, with 12 bases fitting TRBD2. Germline CDR1 SGHRS, CDR2 YFSETQ. This CDR3 has 17 amino acids. V lost 0 bases and J lost 6; bases outside the gene matches: 10. The DNA of the CDR3 is TGCGCCAGCAGCTTGGCCCAGACTAGCGGGAGTTCGCGCGAGCAGTACTTC. Its protein is CASSLAQTSGSSREQYF.

The V and J genes are TRBV9 and TRBJ2-3, with 11 bases identical to TRBD2. There are 16 residues in the CDR3. In germline, CDR1 is SGDLS, CDR2 YYNGEE. Trimming took 0 bases from V and 5 from J; bases not matched to a gene: 5. The CDR3 nucleotides are TGTGCCAGCAGCGTAGACCTAGCGGGGGGTTTAGATACGCAGTATTTT. Its protein product is CASSVDLAGGLDTQYF.

This clone appeared a single time. The V gene is TRBV4-3, the J gene TRBJ2-4; no definite D call. V was clipped by 0 bases and J by 0 bases, with 6 bases between them. Germline V gene lookup returns CDR1 LGHNA and CDR2 YSLEER. This CDR3 is built from 15 residues. Here the CDR3 DNA reads TGCGCCAGCAGCCAAGACAGGCTAGCCAAAAACATTCAGTACTTC. Encoded protein: CASSQDRLAKNIQYF.

The chain carries TRBV11-3 and TRBJ2-1; TRBD2 matches at 10 bases. The junction had 3 bases not matched to a gene; V was cut back by 3 bases and J by 4 bases. CDR1 and CDR2 (germline): SGHNT, YENEEA. This CDR3 is built from 15 residues. This CDR3 is CASSLSGGAYNEQFF. The CDR3 nucleotides read TGTGCCAGCAGCTTGAGCGGGGGGGCGTACAATGAGCAGTTCTTC.

In nucleotides, the CDR3 is TGTGCCAGCAGCCAAGTGTATCAGCGGGAGGGCCCAGATACGCAGTATTTT. Encoded protein: CASSQVYQREGPDTQYF. V is TRBV4-2 and J is TRBJ2-3; 10 bases are shared with TRBD2. The V segment lost 1 base and the J segment 4 bases; nucleotides outside the gene matches: 8. CDR1 and CDR2 from the germline V gene are LGHNA and YNFKEQ. This CDR3 spans 17 amino acids.

The chain links TRBV19 to TRBJ1-6, with D possibly matching TRBD1 (5 bases). The V and J ends lost 0 bases and 5 bases respectively, with 11 bases between them. Germline CDR1 is LNHDA and CDR2 is SQIVND (reference sequence). The CDR3 covers 16 residues. CDR3 amino acids: CASSIEGGRNNSPLHF. CDR3 DNA: TGTGCCAGTAGTATAGAGGGGGGACGGAATAATTCACCCCTCCACTTT.

This chain connects TRBV12-5 to TRBJ2-3, with TRBD2 as a possible D gene (6 bases). CDR3 length: 13 residues. V lost 6 bases to trimming and J lost 1 base, with 8 bases between them. CDR1 is LGHNT and CDR2 is FRNRAP in the germline V gene. The CDR3 protein is CASGASGTDTQYF. CDR3 coding DNA: TGTGCTAGTGGAGCTAGCGGCACAGATACGCAGTATTTT.

The CDR3 region has the DNA TGCGCCAGCAGCAACACAGGGAATCCCTACGAGCAGTACTTC. Its protein is CASSNTGNPYEQYF. This chain joins TRBV5-1 and TRBJ2-7; the D gene is possibly TRBD1 (6 bases). Trimming shortened V by 4 bases and J by 2 bases, and 13 bases separated the two germline ends. Germline V gives CDR1 SGHRS, CDR2 YFSETQ. This CDR3 is 14 amino acids long. The full variable domain, with the rest looked up from reference TRBV5-1 and TRBJ2-7, is KAGVTQTPRYLIKTRGQQVTLSCSPISGHRSVSWYQQTPGQGLQFLFEYFSETQRNKGNFPGRFSGRQFSNSRSEMNVSTLELGDSALYLCASSNTGNPYEQYFGPGTRLTVT.

This chain connects TRBV11-3 to TRBJ2-2; tentatively, D is TRBD2 (7 bases). V lost 5 bases and J lost 5, with 12 bases in between. The length of the CDR3 is 14 residues. Germline V CDR1 and CDR2: SGHNT, YENEEA. The CDR3 DNA follows: TGTGCCAGCAGCGAGGGGAGGGGGACCGGGGAGCTGTTTTTT. Amino acids: CASSEGRGTGELFF. The variable domain in full, completed from reference TRBV11-3 and TRBJ2-2, reads EAGVVQSPRYKIIEKKQPVAFWCNPISGHNTLYWYLQNLGQGPELLIRYENEEAVDDSQLPKDRFSAERLKGVDSTLKIQPAELGDSAVYLCASSEGRGTGELFFGEGSRLTVL.

This sequence joins TRBV7-9 and TRBJ2-7; possibly TRBD2 for D (5 bases). This CDR3 comprises 13 residues. Trimming removed 2 bases from V and 2 bases from J, with 7 bases in between. Per germline, CDR1 SEHNR and CDR2 FQNEAQ (reference sequence). The CDR3 region is CASSLLGTYEQYF. CDR3 bases: TGTGCCAGCAGCTTACTCGGGACCTACGAGCAGTACTTC.

This chain links TRBV7-2 with TRBJ1-1, with 9 positions matching TRBD1. The CDR3 contains 15 residues. With 4 bases clipped from V and 4 bases from J, the junction kept 7 bases outside the gene matches. Germline V lookup: CDR1 SGHTA, CDR2 FQGNSA. The DNA for the CDR3 is TGTGCCAGCAGCTCACAGGGGGCTCTTGGCACTGAAGCTTTCTTT. Translating gives CASSSQGALGTEAFF.

CDR3 loop: CASSQETVYEQYF. In DNA, the CDR3 is TGTGCCAGCAGCCAAGAAACGGTCTACGAGCAGTACTTC. The chain links TRBV14 to TRBJ2-7, with D uncertain. The germline gives CDR1 SGHDN, CDR2 FVKESK. The ends were cut back, 0 bases at V and 3 bases at J, with 6 bases in the middle. This CDR3 is 13 amino acids long.

The chain carries TRBV9 and TRBJ2-7; D remains ambiguous. Germline V lookup: CDR1 SGDLS, CDR2 YYNGEE. V was pared by 0 bases and J by 6 bases, with 13 bases between. The CDR3 is 14 residues long. DNA of the CDR3: TGTGCCAGCAGCGTAGATGTGGGCCTCGGCGAGCAGTACTTC. Residues: CASSVDVGLGEQYF. Complete variable domain (other parts from reference TRBV9 and TRBJ2-7): DSGVTQTPKHLITATGQRVTLRCSPRSGDLSVYWYQQSLDQGLQFLIQYYNGEERAKGNILERFSAQQFPDLHSELNLSSLELGDSALYFCASSVDVGLGEQYFGPGTRLTVT.

This chain uses TRBV25-1 with TRBJ2-7, with 10 bases aligning to TRBD1. V lost 1 base and J lost 5; bases outside the gene matches: 8. Germline V gene lookup returns CDR1 MGHDK and CDR2 SYGVNS. The CDR3 consists of 16 residues. CDR3 loop: CASSEFRGQGEDEQYF. Here the CDR3 DNA reads TGTGCCAGCAGTGAATTTAGAGGACAGGGGGAGGACGAGCAGTACTTC.

This rearrangement joins TRBV4-1 to TRBJ2-7, with 7 nucleotides matching TRBD1. The length of the CDR3 is 15 residues. V lost 0 bases and J lost 3; bases outside the gene matches: 5. The germline CDR1 and CDR2 sequences are MGHRA and YSYEKL. This CDR3 reads CASSQDRDSHYEQYF. The CDR3 DNA reads TGCGCCAGCAGCCAAGATCGGGACAGCCACTACGAGCAGTACTTC.

The V and J genes are TRBV5-1 and TRBJ1-3; no clear D. Deletions cut 0 bases from V and 0 bases from J, with 10 bases between. Germline-derived CDR1 and CDR2 are SGHRS and YFSETQ. The CDR3 contains 16 residues. CDR3 DNA sequence: TGCGCCAGCAGCTTGGGGCAGTACGACTCTGGAAACACCATATATTTT. Translation: CASSLGQYDSGNTIYF. Based on the CDR3 plus reference TRBV5-1 and TRBJ1-3, the full variable domain is KAGVTQTPRYLIKTRGQQVTLSCSPISGHRSVSWYQQTPGQGLQFLFEYFSETQRNKGNFPGRFSGRQFSNSRSEMNVSTLELGDSALYLCASSLGQYDSGNTIYFGEGSWLTVV.